The 2 T cell receptor beta chains given below trace back to one sample, sequenced in a study of blood T cell repertoires in COVID-19. Sequencing used immunoSEQ multiplex PCR; TCRdb keeps in-frame clones, though not all of them. The repertoire includes about 74,000 clones, about 91% of them detected once, and 5.5% to 7.5% sits in the top ten. The sample comprised peripheral blood. The receptors come from an elderly woman with acute or convalescent COVID-19.

The V call is TRBV19, the J call TRBJ1-2; 9 bases are a match to TRBD1. The trim removed 5 bases at V and 7 bases at J, leaving 8 bases unmatched. The CDR3 loop spans 14 amino acids. Germline CDR1 and CDR2: LNHDA and SQIVND (reference sequence). The CDR3 sequence: CASSPTGGGGGYTF. CDR3 bases: TGTGCCAGTAGTCCCACAGGGGGCGGTGGTGGCTACACCTTC.

This clone came up once. The CDR3 DNA reads as TGTGCCAGCAGCGAGGACAGGGATGGCTATGGCTACACCTTC. Protein product: CASSEDRDGYGYTF. The rearrangement links TRBV7-2 to TRBJ1-2, with 8 bases that match TRBD1. CDR3 length: 14 amino acids. V lost 5 bases, J lost 4 bases, and 6 bases stayed unmatched. CDR1 is SGHTA, CDR2 FQGNSA, per germline.